This T cell receptor beta chain was sequenced during a study of shared clonotypes between healthy human individuals. Points from the study as a whole: The sole specimen, blood, was sampled, and tissue repertoires likely differ. The sharing of approximately 5.1% of naive CD4 clonotypes was seen across several donors.

As to this clone: What it binds is not known.

Generated by immunoSEQ multiplex PCR, the TCRdb table keeps only in-frame clones and is missing some. The table includes roughly 2,000,000 clones, about 95% detected once. Germline CDR1 and CDR2: MDHEN and SYDVKM. The CDR3 has 14 amino acids. V lost 9 bases, J lost 7 bases, and 11 bases stayed unmatched. CD45RO-negative, CCR7-positively selected cells formed the naive CD8 fraction, excluding terminally differentiated effector memory CD45RA+ cells. Each of the donors was a healthy adult who was HIV-negative and had not had a recent acute infection or vaccination. The sample taken for sequencing was naive CD8+ T cells sorted from blood. This clonotype originated in a man between 18 and 35 years old in good health. The chain has TRBV28 and TRBJ2-1; TRBD2 agrees at 8 bases. This chain's CDR3 is CASAGLDVWNEQFF. As DNA, the CDR3 is TGTGCCAGTGCGGGACTAGATGTTTGGAATGAGCAGTTCTTC.